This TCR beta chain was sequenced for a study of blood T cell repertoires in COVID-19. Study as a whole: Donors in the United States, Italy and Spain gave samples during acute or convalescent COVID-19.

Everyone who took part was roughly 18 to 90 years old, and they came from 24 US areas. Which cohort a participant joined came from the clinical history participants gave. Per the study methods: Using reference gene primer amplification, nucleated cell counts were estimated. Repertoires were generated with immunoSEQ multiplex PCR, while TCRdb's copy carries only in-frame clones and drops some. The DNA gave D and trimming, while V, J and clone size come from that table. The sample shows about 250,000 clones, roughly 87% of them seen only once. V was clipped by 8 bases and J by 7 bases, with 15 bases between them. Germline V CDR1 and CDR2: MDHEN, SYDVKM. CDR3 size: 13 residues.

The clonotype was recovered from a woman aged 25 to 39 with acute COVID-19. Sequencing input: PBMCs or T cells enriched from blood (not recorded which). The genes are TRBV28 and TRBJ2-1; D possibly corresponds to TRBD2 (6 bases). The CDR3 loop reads CASPTVRGNEQFF. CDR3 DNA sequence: TGTGCCAGCCCCACGGTTCGGGGGAATGAGCAGTTCTTC.